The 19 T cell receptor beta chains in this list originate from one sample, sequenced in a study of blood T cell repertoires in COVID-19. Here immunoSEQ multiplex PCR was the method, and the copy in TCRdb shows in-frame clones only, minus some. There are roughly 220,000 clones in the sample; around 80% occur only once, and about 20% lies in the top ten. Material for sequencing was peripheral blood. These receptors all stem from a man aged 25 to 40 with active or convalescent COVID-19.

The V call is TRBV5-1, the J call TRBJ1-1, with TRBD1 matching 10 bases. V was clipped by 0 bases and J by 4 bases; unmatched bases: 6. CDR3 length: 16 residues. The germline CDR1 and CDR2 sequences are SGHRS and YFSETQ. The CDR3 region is CASSLGGTGAPTEAFF. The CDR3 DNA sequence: TGCGCCAGCAGCTTGGGGGGGACAGGGGCCCCCACTGAAGCTTTCTTT.

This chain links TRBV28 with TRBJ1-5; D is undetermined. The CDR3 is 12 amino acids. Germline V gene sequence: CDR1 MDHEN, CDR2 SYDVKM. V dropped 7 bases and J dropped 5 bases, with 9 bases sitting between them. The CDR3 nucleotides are TGTGCCAGCACCCAGGCGTATCAGCCCCAGCATTTT. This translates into CASTQAYQPQHF.

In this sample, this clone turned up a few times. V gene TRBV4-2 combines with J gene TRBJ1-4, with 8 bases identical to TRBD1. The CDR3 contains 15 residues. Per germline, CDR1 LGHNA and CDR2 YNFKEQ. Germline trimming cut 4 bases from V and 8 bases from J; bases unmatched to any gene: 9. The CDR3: CASSRTDRVDEKLFF. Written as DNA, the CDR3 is TGTGCCAGCAGCCGAACGGACAGGGTTGACGAAAAACTGTTTTTT.

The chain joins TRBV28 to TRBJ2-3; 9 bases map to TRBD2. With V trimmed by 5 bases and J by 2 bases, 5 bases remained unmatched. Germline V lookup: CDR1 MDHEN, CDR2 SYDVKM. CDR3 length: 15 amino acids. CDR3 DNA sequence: TGTGCCAGCAGTAAGAGCGGGAGGATCACAGATACGCAGTATTTT. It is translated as CASSKSGRITDTQYF.

CDR3 sequence: CASSSRLAGQETQYF. The CDR3 nucleotides are TGTGCCAGCAGCAGTCGACTAGCGGGGCAAGAGACCCAGTACTTC. The chain has TRBV5-4 and TRBJ2-5; TRBD2 matches at 11 bases. Trimming took 4 bases from V and 2 from J; bases not matched to a gene: 4. There are 15 residues in the CDR3. CDR1 is SGHNT, CDR2 YYREEE, per germline (reference sequence).

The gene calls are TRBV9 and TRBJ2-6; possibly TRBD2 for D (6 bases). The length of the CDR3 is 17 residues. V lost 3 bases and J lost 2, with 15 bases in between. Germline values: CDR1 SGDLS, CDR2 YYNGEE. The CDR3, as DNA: TGTGCCAGCAGCGCTCGGGCTCGGGGGACTGGGGCCAACGTCCTGACTTTC. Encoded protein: CASSARARGTGANVLTF.

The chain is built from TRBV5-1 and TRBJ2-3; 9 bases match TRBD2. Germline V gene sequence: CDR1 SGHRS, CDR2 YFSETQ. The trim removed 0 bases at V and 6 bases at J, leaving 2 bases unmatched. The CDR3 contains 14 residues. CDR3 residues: CASSLGGLADTQYF. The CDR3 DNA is TGCGCCAGCAGCTTGGGAGGACTAGCGGATACGCAGTATTTT. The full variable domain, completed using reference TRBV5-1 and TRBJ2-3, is KAGVTQTPRYLIKTRGQQVTLSCSPISGHRSVSWYQQTPGQGLQFLFEYFSETQRNKGNFPGRFSGRQFSNSRSEMNVSTLELGDSALYLCASSLGGLADTQYFGPGTRLTVL.

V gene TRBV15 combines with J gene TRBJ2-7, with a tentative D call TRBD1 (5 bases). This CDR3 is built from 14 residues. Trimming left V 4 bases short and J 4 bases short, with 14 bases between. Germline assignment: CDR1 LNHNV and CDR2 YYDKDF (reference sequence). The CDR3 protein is CATSTTDFRYEQYF. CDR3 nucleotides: TGTGCCACCAGCACGACAGATTTCCGATACGAGCAGTACTTC.

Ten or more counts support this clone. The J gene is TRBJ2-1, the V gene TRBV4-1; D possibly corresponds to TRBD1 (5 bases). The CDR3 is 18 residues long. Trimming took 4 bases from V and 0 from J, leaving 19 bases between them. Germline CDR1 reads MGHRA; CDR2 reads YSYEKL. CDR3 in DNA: TGCGCCAGCAGCCGCAGACAGCTACGGAGAGGCTCCTACAATGAGCAGTTCTTC. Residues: CASSRRQLRRGSYNEQFF.

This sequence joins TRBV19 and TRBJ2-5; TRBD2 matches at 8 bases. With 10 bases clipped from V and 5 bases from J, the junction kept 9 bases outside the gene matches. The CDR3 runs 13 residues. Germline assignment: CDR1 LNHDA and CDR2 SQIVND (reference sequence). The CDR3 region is CATRRAGVETQYF. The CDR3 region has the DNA TGTGCCACCCGTCGAGCGGGAGTGGAGACCCAGTACTTC.

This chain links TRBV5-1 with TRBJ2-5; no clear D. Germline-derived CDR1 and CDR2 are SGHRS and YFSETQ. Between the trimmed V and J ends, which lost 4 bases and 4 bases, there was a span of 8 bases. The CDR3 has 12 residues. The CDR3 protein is CASSPPGETQYF. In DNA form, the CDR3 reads TGCGCCAGCAGCCCCCCCGGAGAGACCCAGTACTTC.

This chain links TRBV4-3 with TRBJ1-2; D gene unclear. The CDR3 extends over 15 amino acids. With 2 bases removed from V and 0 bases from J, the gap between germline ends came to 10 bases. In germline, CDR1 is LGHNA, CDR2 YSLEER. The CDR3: CASSQLRNTNYGYTF. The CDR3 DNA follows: TGCGCCAGCAGCCAACTGCGGAATACTAACTATGGCTACACCTTC.

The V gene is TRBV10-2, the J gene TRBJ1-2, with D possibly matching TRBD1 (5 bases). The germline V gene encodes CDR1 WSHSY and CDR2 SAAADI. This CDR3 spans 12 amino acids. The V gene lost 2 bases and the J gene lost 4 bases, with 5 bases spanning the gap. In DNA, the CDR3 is TGCGCCAGCAGTGAGACAGGCTATGGCTACACCTTC. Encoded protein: CASSETGYGYTF.

The CDR3 DNA is TGTGCCAGTAGTTCGAGACAGGGGGAACTCCAGCATTTT. As protein: CASSSRQGELQHF. V is TRBV19 and J is TRBJ1-5; 9 nucleotides match TRBD1. Germline V gene data show CDR1 as LNHDA and CDR2 as SQIVND (reference sequence). This CDR3 has 13 amino acids. Trimming at V came to 5 bases and at J to 12 bases, leaving 8 bases not matched to a gene. Full variable domain (outside the CDR3, taken from reference TRBV19 and TRBJ1-5): DGGITQSPKYLFRKEGQNVTLSCEQNLNHDAMYWYRQDPGQGLRLIYYSQIVNDFQKGDIAEGYSVSREKKESFPLTVTSAQKNPTAFYLCASSSRQGELQHFGDGTRLSIL.

CDR3 DNA: TGCAGCGCAGCGAACACTGAAGCTTTCTTT. It translates to CSAANTEAFF. The chain is built from TRBV29-1 and TRBJ1-1; D not resolved. Looked up from germline, CDR1 is SQVTM and CDR2 is ANQGSEA. The CDR3 runs 10 residues. The germline V and J ends were trimmed by 7 bases and 1 base, with 4 bases remaining between them.

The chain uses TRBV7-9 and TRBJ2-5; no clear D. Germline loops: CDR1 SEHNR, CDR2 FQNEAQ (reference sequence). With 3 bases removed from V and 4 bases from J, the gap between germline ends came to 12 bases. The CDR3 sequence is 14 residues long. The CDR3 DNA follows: TGTGCCAGCAGCTTCAGTAGTCAGCGAGAGACCCAGTACTTC. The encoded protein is CASSFSSQRETQYF.

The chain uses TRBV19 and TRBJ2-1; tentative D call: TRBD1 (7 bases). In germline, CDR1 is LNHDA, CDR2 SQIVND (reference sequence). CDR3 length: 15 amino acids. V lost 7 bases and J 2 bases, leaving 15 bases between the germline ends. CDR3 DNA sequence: TGTGCCAGTAACTATGGGGGGACAGCCTACAATGAGCAGTTCTTC. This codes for CASNYGGTAYNEQFF.

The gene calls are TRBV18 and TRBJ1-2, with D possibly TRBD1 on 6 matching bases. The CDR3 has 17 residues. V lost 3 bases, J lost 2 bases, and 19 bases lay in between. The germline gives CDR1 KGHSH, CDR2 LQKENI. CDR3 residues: CASSPLTVRGFNYGYTF. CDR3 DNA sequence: TGTGCCAGCTCACCCCTGACGGTCAGGGGCTTCAACTATGGCTACACCTTC.

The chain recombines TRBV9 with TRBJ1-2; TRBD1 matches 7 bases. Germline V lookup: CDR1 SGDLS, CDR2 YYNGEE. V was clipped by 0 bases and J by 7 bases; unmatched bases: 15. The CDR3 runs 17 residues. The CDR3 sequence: CASSVGGGTVLGGGYTF. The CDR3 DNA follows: TGTGCCAGCAGCGTAGGAGGCGGGACAGTGCTGGGAGGTGGCTACACCTTC.